The 25 T cell receptor beta chains reported below all come from one sample, sequenced in a study of blood T cells in healthy people across ages (dated by TCRdb to the mid-2010s). Libraries were constructed by 5' RACE. The instrument given in TCRdb is Illumina HiSeq 2500. A second 7 to 11 cycle PCR used a sample-barcoded 5' primer and a J-beta primer mix. The public reads were run again by TCRdb, first through fastp at Q25 and then through MiXCR, and only productive beta chains were kept. For every CDR3 protein sequence, its rows merge into one entry that carries the most common genes and DNA. The table for this sample lists over 1,300,000 distinct CDR3 sequences; approximately 63% of them were counted only once. In total, the top ten clones hold over 5% of the sample. Sequencing was carried out using blood. The receptor source for this set is a man younger than 35 in good health.

This clonotype was observed a single time. The chain recombines TRBV6-5 with TRBJ2-3; 12 bases are a match to TRBD2. The CDR3 has 18 amino acids. CDR1 MNHEY and CDR2 SVGAGI come from the germline V gene. V was clipped by 4 bases and J by 0 bases; unmatched bases: 8. The CDR3 reads CASSLLAGGLYSTDTQYF. The CDR3 nucleotides are TGTGCCAGCAGTTTACTAGCGGGGGGACTGTATAGCACAGATACGCAGTATTTT.

CDR3 protein: CASSYDRMNYGYTF. CDR3 in DNA: TGTGCCAGCAGTTATGACAGGATGAACTATGGCTACACCTTC. V and J are TRBV12-3 or TRBV12-4 and TRBJ1-2; D is perhaps TRBD1 (6 bases). CDR3 length equals 14 residues. V lost 4 bases to trimming and J lost 2 bases, with 11 bases between them.

In its sample, this clonotype was seen once. The germline gene is not matched at one end of the junction; a read error may be the cause. J is TRBJ1-4 and V is TRBV12-3 or TRBV12-4; D might be TRBD1 (6 bases). The CDR3 covers 18 residues. The CDR3: CARSLTWRGGQINEKLFF. CDR3 nucleotides: TGTGCCAGAAGTTTAACGTGGAGGGGAGGACAGATTAATGAAAAACTGTTTTTT.

The genes are TRBV4-2 and TRBJ2-2; 11 nucleotides align to TRBD2. The J segment lost 0 bases and the V segment lost 4 bases, leaving 4 bases of the junction unmatched. The CDR3 is 17 residues long. Looked up from germline, CDR1 is LGHNA and CDR2 is YNFKEQ. This chain's CDR3 is CASSRLAGRTNTGELFF. CDR3 nucleotide sequence: TGTGCCAGCAGCCGACTAGCGGGGAGAACGAACACCGGGGAGCTGTTTTTT.

This rearrangement joins TRBV5-1 to TRBJ1-2; TRBD1 matches at 7 bases. The germline gives CDR1 SGHRS, CDR2 YFSETQ. V lost 0 bases and J lost 4; bases outside the gene matches: 9. This CDR3 region has 16 residues. The CDR3 here is CASSLADPGGAYGYTF. The CDR3 region has the DNA TGCGCCAGCAGCTTGGCCGACCCAGGGGGAGCCTATGGCTACACCTTC. The entire variable domain, with the rest obtained from reference TRBV5-1 and TRBJ1-2, is as follows: KAGVTQTPRYLIKTRGQQVTLSCSPISGHRSVSWYQQTPGQGLQFLFEYFSETQRNKGNFPGRFSGRQFSNSRSEMNVSTLELGDSALYLCASSLADPGGAYGYTFGSGTRLTVV.

This clonotype has only one observation. J is TRBJ1-5 and V is TRBV6-4; D is undetermined. The germline V gene has CDR1 MRHNA and CDR2 SNTAGT. The CDR3 is 13 residues long. With 3 bases removed from V and 6 bases from J, the gap between germline ends came to 9 bases. CDR3 protein: CASSENFGQPQHF. In nucleotides, the CDR3 is TGTGCCAGCAGTGAAAACTTCGGTCAGCCCCAGCATTTT.

A few counts support this clonotype. The chain links TRBV4-1 to TRBJ2-7; 9 nucleotides match TRBD2. The CDR3 consists of 14 residues. V lost 3 bases to trimming and J lost 5 bases; unmatched junction nucleotides: 5. CDR1 is MGHRA and CDR2 is YSYEKL in the germline V gene. CDR3 amino acids: CASSQAGGGNEQYF. The CDR3 DNA reads TGCGCCAGCAGCCAGGCGGGAGGGGGCAACGAGCAGTACTTC.

The chain uses TRBV12-3 or TRBV12-4 and TRBJ2-1; weak D call: TRBD2 (5 bases). This CDR3 comprises 14 residues. The germline V and J ends were trimmed by 5 bases and 10 bases, with 18 bases remaining between them. For the CDR3, the DNA is TGTGCCAGCAGTACGGGCGGACTGGGCTACGAGCAGTTCTTC. Translation gives CASSTGGLGYEQFF.

V and J are TRBV29-1 and TRBJ2-7; maybe TRBD1 (5 bases). Germline loops: CDR1 SQVTM, CDR2 ANQGSEA. Trimming stripped 2 bases from V and 3 bases from J, with 17 bases between. CDR3 length: 15 residues. The CDR3 protein is CSVERGSAIGYEQYF. Here the CDR3 DNA reads TGCAGCGTTGAAAGGGGATCAGCAATCGGCTACGAGCAGTACTTC.

The V gene is TRBV20-1, the J gene TRBJ2-5, with 7 bases aligning to TRBD2. The germline V gene has CDR1 DFQATT and CDR2 SNEGSKA (reference sequence). The CDR3 sequence is 15 residues long. The V gene end was trimmed by 3 bases and the J gene end by 6 bases; junction bases not matched to a gene: 13. Written as DNA, the CDR3 is TGCAGTGCTAGCCCTATGCGGGAGTCACAACAGACCCAGTACTTC. Translating gives CSASPMRESQQTQYF.

The V call is TRBV4-2, the J call TRBJ1-2; maybe TRBD1 (6 bases). The CDR3 consists of 15 residues. The V gene lost 3 bases and the J gene lost 4 bases, with 15 bases spanning the gap. CDR1 and CDR2 from the germline V gene are LGHNA and YNFKEQ. The CDR3 loop reads CASSHELSGAYGYTF. The CDR3 DNA sequence: TGTGCCAGCAGCCACGAACTCTCGGGGGCCTATGGCTACACCTTC.

The chain links TRBV9 to TRBJ1-4, with D possibly being TRBD1 (5 bases). V lost 4 bases and J 8 bases, leaving 21 bases between the germline ends. Germline CDR1 SGDLS, CDR2 YYNGEE. The CDR3 is 16 residues long. CDR3: CASSSTHDSVREKLFF. The CDR3 nucleotides read TGTGCCAGCAGCTCCACCCACGACAGTGTGCGGGAAAAACTGTTTTTT.

This rearrangement joins TRBV20-1 to TRBJ1-6, with 7 bases aligning to TRBD1. Germline loops: CDR1 DFQATT, CDR2 SNEGSKA (reference sequence). CDR3 length: 16 residues. V lost 3 bases to trimming and J lost 0 bases; unmatched junction nucleotides: 5. The CDR3 nucleotides are TGCAGTGCTAGCCCGACAGGGCGCTCCTATAATTCACCCCTCCACTTT. It codes for CSASPTGRSYNSPLHF.

This clonotype was seen repeatedly, ten times or more. The V and J genes are TRBV7-2 and TRBJ2-5, with 15 bases aligning to TRBD2. Germline CDR1 is SGHTA and CDR2 is FQGNSA. This CDR3 region has 16 residues. V shed 6 bases, J shed 2 bases, and the junction held 4 bases outside the gene matches. The DNA of the CDR3 is TGTGCCAGCAGTCTGGGACTAGCGGGGGGACAAGAGACCCAGTACTTC. It translates to CASSLGLAGGQETQYF. Full variable domain (remainder filled in from reference TRBV7-2 and TRBJ2-5): GAGVSQSPSNKVTEKGKDVELRCDPISGHTALYWYRQSLGQGLEFLIYFQGNSAPDKSGLPSDRFSAERTGGSVSTLTIQRTQQEDSAVYLCASSLGLAGGQETQYFGPGTRLLVL.

The chain recombines TRBV10-3 with TRBJ2-3; 13 bases are a match to TRBD2. The ends lost 7 bases at V and 2 bases at J; junction bases unmatched: 6. Germline values: CDR1 ENHRY, CDR2 SYGVKD. This CDR3 contains 16 residues. The CDR3 region has the DNA TGTGCCATCACAACTGGGACTAGCGGGGTCACAGATACGCAGTATTTT. Encoded protein: CAITTGTSGVTDTQYF.

V usage is TRBV29-1 and J usage is TRBJ1-5; D might be TRBD1 (5 bases). Deletions cut 1 base from V and 5 bases from J, with 15 bases between. The CDR3 has 15 amino acids. Germline lookup yields CDR1 SQVTM and CDR2 ANQGSEA. As DNA, the CDR3 is TGCAGCGTTGAAGTAGGCCAGGGATTAGATCAGCCCCAGCATTTT. Translation gives CSVEVGQGLDQPQHF.

This sequence joins TRBV29-1 and TRBJ2-1; D is possibly TRBD1 (5 bases). The germline V gene encodes CDR1 SQVTM and CDR2 ANQGSEA. Trimming removed 4 bases from V and 7 bases from J, with 17 bases in between. This CDR3 comprises 14 residues. CDR3 residues: CSVGGPGYRNEQFF. CDR3 nucleotides: TGCAGCGTTGGGGGTCCAGGGTATAGGAATGAGCAGTTCTTC.

The chain uses TRBV7-6 and TRBJ2-6, with TRBD1 matching 7 bases. J was trimmed by 0 bases and V by 2 bases; bases with no gene match: 10. The CDR3 spans 19 residues. Germline CDR1 reads SGHVS; CDR2 reads FNYEAQ. CDR3 amino acids: CASSLIGGQPYSGANVLTF. Written as DNA, the CDR3 is TGTGCCAGCAGCTTAATAGGGGGACAGCCTTACTCTGGGGCCAACGTCCTGACTTTC.

The chain has TRBV20-1 and TRBJ1-2; 8 nucleotides match TRBD1. J lost 6 bases, V lost 3 bases, and 0 bases had no gene match. CDR1 and CDR2 (germline): DFQATT, SNEGSKA (reference sequence). CDR3 length equals 11 residues. The CDR3 DNA sequence: TGCAGTGCTAGGACAGGGGATGGCTACACCTTC. Translated, it gives CSARTGDGYTF.

The rearrangement uses TRBV4-1 and TRBJ2-1, with 14 nucleotides matching TRBD2. Germline loops: CDR1 MGHRA, CDR2 YSYEKL. The J segment lost 10 bases and the V segment lost 3 bases, leaving 5 bases of the junction unmatched. The CDR3 consists of 15 residues. The CDR3, as DNA: TGCGCCAGCAGCCAGGGACTAGCGGGAGAGGGGGAGCAGTTCTTC. It encodes CASSQGLAGEGEQFF.

This chain links TRBV11-2 with TRBJ2-3, with 8 bases fitting TRBD1. Germline-derived CDR1 and CDR2 are SGHAT and FQNNGV. J was trimmed by 5 bases and V by 1 base; bases with no gene match: 5. The CDR3 is made up of 15 amino acids. CDR3 bases: TGTGCCAGCAGCTTAGGCGGACAGGGCATAGATACGCAGTATTTT. It codes for CASSLGGQGIDTQYF.

The chain couples TRBV6-6 to TRBJ2-1, with 12 bases identical to TRBD2. The CDR3 extends over 16 amino acids. Germline V gene lookup returns CDR1 MNHNY and CDR2 SVGAGI (reference sequence). V shed 7 bases and J 1 base; nucleotides not matched to a gene: 5. Written as DNA, the CDR3 is TGTGCCAGCAACCCTAGCGGGGGGGCGTCCTACAATGAGCAGTTCTTC. It yields the protein CASNPSGGASYNEQFF.

The rearrangement joins TRBV6-5 to TRBJ2-7; 8 nucleotides agree with TRBD1. The length of the CDR3 is 15 residues. The germline CDR1 and CDR2 sequences are MNHEY and SVGAGI. J gave up 5 bases and V 0 bases, and 6 bases lay outside the gene matches. The CDR3 loop is CASSYSDRESDEQYF. The CDR3 region has the DNA TGTGCCAGCAGTTACTCGGACAGGGAAAGCGACGAGCAGTACTTC.

Concerning this clonotype itself: The junction shows a germline mismatch at one end, possibly a read error. The CDR3 loop is CASGSSDEQYF. As DNA, the CDR3 is TGTGCCAGCGGTTCCTCCGACGAGCAGTACTTC. The chain has TRBV13 and TRBJ2-7; D is ambiguous. The V gene's germline CDR1 is PRHDT and CDR2 FYEKMQ (reference sequence). The CDR3 runs to 11 residues. Full variable domain (remainder filled in from reference TRBV13 and TRBJ2-7): AAGVIQSPRHLIKEKRETATLKCYPIPRHDTVYWYQQGPGQDPQFLISFYEKMQSDKGSIPDRFSAQQFSDYHSELNMSSLELGDSALYFCASGSSDEQYFGPGTRLTVT.

The rearrangement uses TRBV5-1 and TRBJ2-7; 9 bases are shared with TRBD2. From germline, CDR1 is SGHRS and CDR2 YFSETQ. Trimming cost V 0 bases and J 4 bases; bases outside gene matches: 11. The CDR3 runs to 17 residues. CDR3 region: CASSLAFSGRSGYEQYF. The CDR3 DNA follows: TGCGCCAGCAGCTTGGCCTTTAGCGGGAGAAGCGGGTACGAGCAGTACTTC.